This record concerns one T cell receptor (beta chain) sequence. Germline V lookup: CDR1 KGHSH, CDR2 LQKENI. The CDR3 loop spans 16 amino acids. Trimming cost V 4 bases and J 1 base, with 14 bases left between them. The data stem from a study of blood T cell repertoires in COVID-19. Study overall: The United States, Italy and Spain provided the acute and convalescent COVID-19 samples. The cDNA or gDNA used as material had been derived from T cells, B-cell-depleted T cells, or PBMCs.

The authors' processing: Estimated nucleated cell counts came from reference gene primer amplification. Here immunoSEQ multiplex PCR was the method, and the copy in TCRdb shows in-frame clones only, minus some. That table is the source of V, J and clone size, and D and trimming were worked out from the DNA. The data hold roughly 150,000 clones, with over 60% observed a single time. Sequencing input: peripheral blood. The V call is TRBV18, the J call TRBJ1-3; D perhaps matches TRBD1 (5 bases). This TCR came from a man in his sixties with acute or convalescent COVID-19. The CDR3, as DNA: TGTGCCAGCTCACTTCTTCTGACAGAATCTGGAAACACCATATATTTT. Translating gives CASSLLLTESGNTIYF.